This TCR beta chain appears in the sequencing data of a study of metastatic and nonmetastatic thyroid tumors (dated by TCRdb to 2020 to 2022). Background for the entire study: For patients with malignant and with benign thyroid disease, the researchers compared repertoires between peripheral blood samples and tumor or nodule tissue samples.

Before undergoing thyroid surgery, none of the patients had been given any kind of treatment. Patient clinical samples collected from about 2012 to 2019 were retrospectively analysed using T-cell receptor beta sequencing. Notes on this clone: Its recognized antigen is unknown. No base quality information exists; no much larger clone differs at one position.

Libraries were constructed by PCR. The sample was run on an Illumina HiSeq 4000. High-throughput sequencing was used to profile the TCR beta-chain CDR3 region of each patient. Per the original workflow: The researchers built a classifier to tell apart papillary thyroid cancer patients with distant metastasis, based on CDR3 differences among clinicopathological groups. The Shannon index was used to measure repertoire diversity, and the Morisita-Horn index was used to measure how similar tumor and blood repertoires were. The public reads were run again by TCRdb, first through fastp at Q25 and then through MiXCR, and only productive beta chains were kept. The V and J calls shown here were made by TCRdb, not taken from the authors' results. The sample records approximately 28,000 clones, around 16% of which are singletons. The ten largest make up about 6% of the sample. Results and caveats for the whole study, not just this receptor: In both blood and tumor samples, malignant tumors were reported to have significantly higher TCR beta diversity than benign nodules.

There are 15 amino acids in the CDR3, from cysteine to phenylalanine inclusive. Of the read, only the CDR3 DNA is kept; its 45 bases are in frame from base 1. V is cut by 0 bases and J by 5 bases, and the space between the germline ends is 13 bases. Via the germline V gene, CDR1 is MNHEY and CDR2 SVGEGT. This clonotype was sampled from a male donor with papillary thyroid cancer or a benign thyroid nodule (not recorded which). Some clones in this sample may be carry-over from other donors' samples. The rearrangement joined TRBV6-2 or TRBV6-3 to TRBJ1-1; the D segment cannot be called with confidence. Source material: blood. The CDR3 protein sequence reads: CASSYSSVTGTEAFF. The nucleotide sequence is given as TGTGCCAGCAGTTACTCTTCAGTTACTGGGACTGAAGCTTTCTTT.